This TCR beta chain was found in a study of T cell responses to AZD1222 COVID-19 vaccine. Notes on the study in general: CD4 TCRs associated with vaccination spanned spike, dominating at 160-218 and 743-854. White British people made up most donors, females outnumbered males, and clonal diversity was possibly underestimated.

Remarks on this clone: The target antigen is unknown.

With 5 bases removed from V and 6 bases from J, the gap between germline ends came to 14 bases. The CDR3 runs 13 residues. CDR1 is LNHDA and CDR2 is SQIVND in the germline V gene (reference sequence). Assay: immunoSEQ multiplex PCR; the TCRdb copy retains only in-frame clones and omits some. The sample has around 140,000 clones; 75% to 95% are singletons. The sample consisted of peripheral blood, taken 28 days after the second dose of the MenACWY control vaccine. V usage is TRBV19 and J usage is TRBJ2-7, with D possibly being TRBD2 (6 bases). The receptor's source is an adult who received the MenACWY meningococcal vaccine as a control. CDR3 region: CASSPTSLGEQYF. CDR3 nucleotides: TGTGCCAGTAGTCCGACTAGTTTGGGCGAGCAGTACTTC.